The subject of this entry is one T cell receptor (beta chain). The antigen is undetermined. The data originate from a study of cytomegalovirus exposure and HLA in healthy donors. Data came from immunoSEQ multiplex PCR; TCRdb stores just in-frame clones and leaves some out. The table records over 60,000 clones, around 96% of them present only once. Study outcomes and limitations: Most TCR sequences were rare, but some public TCRs occurred in many donors. Listed as cytomegalovirus-associated were over 150 TCR beta chains. Subsequent analysis of the 100 to 150 validation repertoires found a tendency for first-cohort TCR clusters to co-occur.

The donors were in the approximately 120-subject validation cohort; that cohort was separate from the approximately 670-subject first cohort. CDR1 is MNHNS and CDR2 is SASEGT in the germline V gene. This CDR3 is 15 amino acids long. V shed 6 bases and J 6 bases; nucleotides not matched to a gene: 8. The sequenced material came from PBMCs. This chain joins TRBV6-1 and TRBJ1-5, with 10 bases identical to TRBD1. This clonotype originated in a man between 18 and 29 years old in good health and CMV-seronegative. The chain's CDR3 is CASRDDRGLGQPQHF. The CDR3 nucleotides are TGTGCCAGCAGGGACGACAGGGGGCTAGGTCAGCCCCAGCATTTT.